This T cell receptor beta chain was observed in a study of cytomegalovirus exposure and HLA in healthy donors. Healthy donors of bone marrow made up the group. The PCR made use of 60 Vbeta and 13 Jbeta primers. Clones were read by immunoSEQ multiplex PCR, and TCRdb kept only the in-frame ones, dropping some. The sample records approximately 170,000 clones, over 75% being singletons. Specimen: PBMCs. The receptor's source is a man in his fifties or sixties in good health and CMV-seropositive.

This CDR3 reads CASSIRGTGANVLTF. The DNA of the CDR3 is TGTGCCAGTAGTATCCGGGGTACTGGGGCCAACGTCCTGACTTTC. J is TRBJ2-6 and V is TRBV19, with D perhaps TRBD2 (5 bases). V lost 3 bases and J 2 bases, leaving 8 bases between the germline ends. CDR1 and CDR2 from the germline V gene are LNHDA and SQIVND (reference sequence). The CDR3 has 15 residues.